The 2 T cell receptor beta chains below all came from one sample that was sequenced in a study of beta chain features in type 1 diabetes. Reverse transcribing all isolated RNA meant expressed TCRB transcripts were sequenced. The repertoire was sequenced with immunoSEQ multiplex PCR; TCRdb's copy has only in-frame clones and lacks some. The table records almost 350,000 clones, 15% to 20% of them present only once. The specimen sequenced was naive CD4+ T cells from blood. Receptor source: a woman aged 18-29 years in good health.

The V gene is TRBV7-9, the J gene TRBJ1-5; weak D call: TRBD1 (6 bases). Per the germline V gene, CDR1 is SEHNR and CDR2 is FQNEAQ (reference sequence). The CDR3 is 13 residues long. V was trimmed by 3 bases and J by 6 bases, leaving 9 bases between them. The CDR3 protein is CASSFTGSQPQHF. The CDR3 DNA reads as TGTGCCAGCAGCTTCACAGGGAGTCAGCCCCAGCATTTT.

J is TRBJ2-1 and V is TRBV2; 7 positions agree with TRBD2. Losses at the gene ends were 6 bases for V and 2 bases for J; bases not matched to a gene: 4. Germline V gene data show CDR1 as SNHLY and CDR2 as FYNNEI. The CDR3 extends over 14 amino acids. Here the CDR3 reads CASSWGRAYNEQFF. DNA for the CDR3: TGTGCCAGCAGCTGGGGGAGGGCCTACAATGAGCAGTTCTTC.